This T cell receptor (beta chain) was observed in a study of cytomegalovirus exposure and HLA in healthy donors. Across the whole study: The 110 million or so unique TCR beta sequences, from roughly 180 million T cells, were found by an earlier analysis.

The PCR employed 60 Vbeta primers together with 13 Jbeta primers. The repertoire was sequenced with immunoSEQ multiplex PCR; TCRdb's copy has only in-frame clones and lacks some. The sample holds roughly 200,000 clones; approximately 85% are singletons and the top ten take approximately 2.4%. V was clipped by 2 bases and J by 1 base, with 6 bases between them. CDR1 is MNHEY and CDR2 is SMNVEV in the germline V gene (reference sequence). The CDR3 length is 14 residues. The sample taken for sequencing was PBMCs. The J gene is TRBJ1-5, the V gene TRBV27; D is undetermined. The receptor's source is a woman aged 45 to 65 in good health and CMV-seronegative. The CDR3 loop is CASSLVASNQPQHF. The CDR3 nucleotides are TGTGCCAGCAGTTTAGTGGCCAGCAATCAGCCCCAGCATTTT.